Described below is a single TCR beta chain sequence and its context. The antigen remains undetermined. Germline V gives CDR1 DFQATT, CDR2 SNEGSKA (reference sequence). Trimming cost V 6 bases and J 4 bases; bases outside gene matches: 10. The CDR3 consists of 14 residues. This record comes from a study of vaccination and CD4 T cells after COVID-19. Oncomine TCR Beta short-read sequencing was applied to DNA from cultured CD4+ T cells. Genomic DNA was taken out of cultured CD4+ T cells by extraction. TCRdb re-called the PCR reads with MiXCR, one entry per CDR3 protein. Of 17,000 or so distinct CDR3 sequences listed, around 43% are singletons. Treatment described: roughly 10-day PBMC culture with coronavirus spike peptide pools or control peptides (ViraFEST assay).

Source: CD4+ T cells from blood, cultured in vitro, taken before SARS-CoV-2 vaccination. The TCR was taken from a human donor who received a COVID-19 vaccine. The rearrangement joins TRBV20-1 to TRBJ2-3; 7 bases agree with TRBD2. CDR3 coding DNA: TGCAGTGCCGGGGGACGGGGGGACTCAGATACGCAGTATTTT. Encoded protein: CSAGGRGDSDTQYF.